This T cell receptor beta chain appears in the sequencing data of a study of tumour-infiltrating T cells in Burkitt lymphoma. Sequencing used immunoSEQ multiplex PCR; TCRdb keeps in-frame clones, though not all of them. The sample consists of roughly 1,500 clones, more than 85% of them appearing once. CDR3 size: 16 residues. Germline lookup yields CDR1 MNHEY and CDR2 SVGAGI. Trimming cost V 2 bases and J 0 bases, with 12 bases left between them. This clone was seen more than once but under ten times. The gene calls are TRBV6-5 and TRBJ2-3; tentative D call: TRBD2 (6 bases). The source is a human donor with diffuse large B-cell lymphoma. Source material: tumor tissue. The CDR3 sequence: CASSYEEGGSTDTQYF. In nucleotides, the CDR3 is TGTGCCAGCAGTTACGAGGAGGGTGGAAGCACAGATACGCAGTATTTT.